This T cell receptor beta chain came from a study of blood T cell repertoires in COVID-19. Generated by immunoSEQ multiplex PCR, the TCRdb table keeps only in-frame clones and is missing some. The table includes under 300,000 clones, 70% to 90% detected once. It was during active infection that Seattle patients were enrolled and then longitudinally followed. Germline assignment: CDR1 SGHNT and CDR2 YYREEE (reference sequence). The CDR3 spans 15 residues. The V and J ends lost 4 bases and 3 bases, in that order; junction bases with no gene match: 8. Material: peripheral blood. The rearrangement uses TRBV5-4 and TRBJ2-5; 8 bases line up with TRBD2. This clonotype was obtained from a woman aged 25 to 39 with COVID-19, enrolled during active disease. The CDR3 spells CASSPRAGGEETQYF. DNA of the CDR3: TGTGCCAGCAGCCCCAGGGCGGGGGGCGAAGAGACCCAGTACTTC.